The entry below gives a single TCR beta chain sequence along with its context. The sample comes from a study of blood T cell repertoires in COVID-19. The wider study: The United States, Italy and Spain supplied acute and convalescent COVID-19 samples.

In the source study's methods: Cell counts per sample came from amplifying reference gene primers. Profiling relied on immunoSEQ multiplex PCR, and the TCRdb table lists in-frame clones only, not all of them. D and trimming were read from the DNA, whereas the V and J calls and clone size are those reported in that table. The sample includes under 300,000 clones, roughly nine tenths of them seen just once. This CDR3 has 15 residues. Germline lookup yields CDR1 SGHDN and CDR2 FVKESK. The V end lost 4 bases, the J end lost 7 bases, and 18 bases lay between the germline ends. V is TRBV14 and J is TRBJ2-3, with a tentative D call TRBD2 (5 bases). Sequencing was carried out using peripheral blood. This sequence originates from a woman between 35 and 50 years old who had recovered from COVID-19. For the CDR3, the DNA is TGTGCCAGCAGCCGCTATAGCGACCGCACGAATACGCAGTATTTT. This translates into CASSRYSDRTNTQYF.